This TCR beta chain was documented in a study of T-cell memory formation after mild COVID-19. This clonotype was seen a handful of times. TCRdb ran MiXCR on the 5' RACE reads and lists one entry per CDR3 protein. The sample has roughly 220,000 distinct CDR3 sequences, 9.5% seen once. The TCR sequence derives from a man in his late teens or twenties who had mild COVID-19 (a few samples of this study predate the infection). Cell type and time point are not known. The material sequenced was PBMCs or a T cell subset sorted from them (not recorded which).

The CDR3: CASSLTAGRRGYTF. In DNA form, the CDR3 reads TGTGCCAGCAGTCTTACTGCGGGCCGCCGGGGCTACACCTTC. V and J are TRBV6-5 and TRBJ1-2; D is ambiguous. This CDR3 spans 14 amino acids. The germline CDR1 and CDR2 sequences are MNHEY and SVGAGI. Trimming took off 5 bases at V and 8 bases at J, with 18 bases between the two ends.